This is a list of T cell receptor beta chains from one sample in a study of tumor-infiltrating lymphocytes in primary liver carcinoma. Each CDR3 protein gets one entry after TCRdb re-called the multiplex PCR reads with MiXCR. Of around 80,000 distinct CDR3 sequences detected, about three quarters appear once; the ten largest clones hold approximately 19%. The sample taken for sequencing was liver tumor tissue from sampling region 1. The source is a middle-aged man with primary liver carcinoma and hepatitis B virus infection. CDR3s include the opening cysteine and the closing phenylalanine or tryptophan. Each record gives: J gene, clone size, D gene, V gene, CDR3 length, CDR3 protein, CDR3 DNA. D genes are given only for firm matches. Only part of the rows carry a size: once, few, many, or a class if the clone is expanded.

>TRBJ2-1|-|TRBD2|TRBV5-5|19
CASSLKILAGASSYNEQFF
TGTGCCAGCAGCCTGAAAATACTAGCGGGGGCAAGTTCCTACAATGAACAGTTCTTC
>TRBJ2-1|many|TRBD2|TRBV6-5|15
CAAGPGLAGVNEQFF
TGTGCCGCCGGGCCGGGCCTAGCGGGAGTGAATGAGCAGTTCTTC
>TRBJ2-1|-|-|TRBV11-1|11
CVSSRIHEQFF
TGTGTCAGCAGCAGAATTCATGAGCAGTTCTTC
>TRBJ2-7|many|-|TRBV28|12
CASSYRPYEQYF
TGTGCCAGCAGTTACCGACCCTACGAGCAGTACTTC
>TRBJ2-3|-|TRBD2|TRBV4-2|16
CASRLGLAGGPDTRYF
TGCGCCAGCCGCCTCGGACTAGCGGGCGGCCCAGATACGCGGTATTTT
>TRBJ2-6|-|-|TRBV12-3/TRBV12-4|15
CASSFGDSGGNVLTF
TGTGCCAGCAGTTTCGGTGACTCTGGGGGTAACGTCCTGACTTTC
>TRBJ2-7|-|-|TRBV2|11
CASSDFYEQYF
TGTGCCAGCAGTGATTTCTACGAGCAGTACTTC
>TRBJ2-2|-|-|TRBV20-1|13
CSVREKGAGELFF
TGCAGTGTCCGGGAGAAAGGAGCCGGGGAGCTGTTTTTT
>TRBJ2-1|-|-|TRBV6-5|15
CASRVSGASPNGHFF
TGTGCCAGCAGGGTATCCGGGGCTAGCCCCAATGGGCACTTCTTC
>TRBJ1-1|many|-|TRBV5-1|16
CASSWGPGQPNTEAFF
TGCGCCAGCAGCTGGGGTCCGGGACAACCGAACACTGAAGCTTTCTTT
>TRBJ2-1|-|TRBD2|TRBV29-1|10
CSGLAGKKFF
TGTAGCGGGTTAGCAGGGAAGAAGTTCTTC
>TRBJ2-3|once|-|TRBV11-2|15
CVSSERDWHTYTQYF
TGTGTCAGCAGCGAACGGGACTGGCACACATATACGCAGTATTTT
>TRBJ1-2|-|TRBD1|TRBV12-3/TRBV12-4|13
CASSPQGAPGYTF
TGTGCCAGCAGTCCACAGGGGGCGCCGGGCTACACCTTC
>TRBJ2-7|-|-|TRBV28|14
CASSFSFPTYVQYF
TGTGCCAGCAGTTTTAGTTTCCCAACCTACGTGCAGTACTTC
>TRBJ2-7|-|-|TRBV11-2|14
CASSLVGSSYEQYF
TGTGCCAGCAGCCTTGTTGGCAGCTCCTACGAGCAGTACTTC
>TRBJ2-5|-|-|TRBV10-3|14
CAVMGQGPQETQYF
TGTGCCGTCATGGGGCAGGGACCCCAAGAGACCCAGTACTTC
>TRBJ2-1|-|-|TRBV11-1|15
CDSSFEGRPGDVQFF
TGTGACAGCAGCTTTGAGGGACGACCAGGGGACGTGCAGTTCTTC
>TRBJ2-3|few|-|TRBV7-2|14
CASSFRVSTDTQYF
TGTGCCAGCAGCTTCCGGGTTAGCACAGATACGCAGTATTTT
>TRBJ2-5|-|-|TRBV30|13
CPWSVVAQETQYF
TGTCCCTGGAGTGTGGTGGCACAAGAGACCCAGTACTTC
>TRBJ1-5|-|TRBD1|TRBV10-2|14
CASSGTGAQQPQHF
TGCGCCAGCAGTGGGACAGGGGCACAGCAGCCCCAGCACTTT
>TRBJ2-7|-|-|TRBV29-1|16
CSVGGGPGSGAYEQYF
TGCAGTGTTGGAGGGGGTCCCGGGTCAGGAGCTTACGAGCAGTACTTC
>TRBJ1-5|-|-|TRBV12-3/TRBV12-4|17
CASCLLMVGIDNQPQHF
TGTGCCAGCTGCCTACTGATGGTCGGGATAGACAATCAGCCCCAGCATTTT
>TRBJ2-7|-|-|TRBV4-1|16
CASIQDFSGSSCEQYF
TGTGCCAGCATCCAAGATTTTAGCGGAAGCTCCTGCGAGCAGTACTTC
>TRBJ2-1|-|TRBD2|TRBV11-2|14
CASSWISGSDEQLF
TGTGCCAGTAGCTGGATTAGCGGGAGTGATGAGCAGCTCTTC
>TRBJ1-5|-|TRBD1|TRBV28|17
CASHRGRGIPESQPQHF
TGTGCCAGCCACAGGGGGCGGGGAATCCCAGAATCTCAGCCCCAGCATTTT
>TRBJ2-2|many|TRBD2|TRBV6-2/TRBV6-3|15
CASSLSGSRVGELFF
TGTGCCAGCAGCCTAAGCGGGAGTCGAGTCGGGGAGCTGTTTTTT
>TRBJ2-3|-|-|TRBV12-3/TRBV12-4|15
CASSLGLAGTDTLYF
TGTGCTAGCAGTCTGGGACTGGCGGGCACAGATACGCTGTATTTT
>TRBJ2-2|-|-|TRBV11-2|16
CASGAPGQANTGELFF
TGTGCCAGCGGCGCCCCGGGACAAGCGAACACCGGGGAGCTGTTTTTT
>TRBJ2-1|-|-|TRBV29-1|13
CSGGEDAYNEQFF
TGCAGCGGAGGAGAGGACGCATACAATGAGCAGTTCTTC
>TRBJ2-7|once|-|TRBV29-1|12
CSVLSGPQEQYF
TGCAGCGTTCTTAGTGGGCCCCAAGAGCAGTACTTC
>TRBJ2-7|-|-|TRBV5-4|13
CASSLGGANEQYF
TGTGCCAGCAGCCTTGGGGGCGCAAACGAGCAGTACTTC
>TRBJ2-3|few|-|TRBV28|13
CASRGLSTDAQYF
TGTGCCAGCAGGGGATTAAGCACAGATGCGCAGTATTTT
>TRBJ2-1|-|-|TRBV11-1|13
CASSLGRVNEQLF
TGTGCCAGCAGCTTAGGTCGGGTAAATGAGCAGCTCTTC
>TRBJ2-5|-|TRBD2|TRBV7-2|17
CASSLGIRSGRAETQYF
TGTGCCAGCAGCTTAGGAATTCGGAGCGGGAGGGCAGAGACCCAGTACTTC
>TRBJ2-3|-|-|TRBV29-1|13
CNVRWVSRDMQYF
TGCAACGTCCGTTGGGTGAGTAGAGATATGCAGTATTTT
>TRBJ2-1|-|TRBD1|TRBV29-1|14
CIGLPGQGVDEQFF
TGCATAGGATTGCCGGGACAGGGGGTTGATGAGCAGTTCTTC
>TRBJ2-7|-|TRBD1|TRBV10-3|14
CAFREGQGSYEQYF
TGTGCCTTCAGAGAGGGACAGGGGTCCTACGAGCAGTACTTC
>TRBJ2-1|-|-|TRBV29-1|15
CGVGPPSSPYNEEFF
TGCGGCGTGGGGCCTCCTTCCAGCCCCTACAATGAGGAGTTCTTC
>TRBJ2-7|-|-|TRBV11-2|14
CASILTDVAYEQYF
TGTGCTAGCATCTTAACTGACGTTGCCTACGAGCAGTACTTC
>TRBJ1-1|-|-|TRBV11-2|17
CASSRMWGQGFGTETFF
TGTGCCAGCAGCCGAATGTGGGGACAAGGGTTCGGCACTGAAACTTTCTTT
>TRBJ2-7|medium-sized|TRBD2|TRBV11-2|18
CASSLALAGVRLDYEQYF
TGTGCCAGCAGCTTAGCTTTGGCGGGAGTTCGCCTCGATTACGAGCAGTACTTC
>TRBJ2-7|-|-|TRBV10-2|12
CASNRSVNEQYF
TGTGCCAGCAATCGAAGCGTCAACGAGCAGTACTTC
>TRBJ2-4|few|TRBD2|TRBV20-1|16
CSARDLAGFTKNIQYF
TGCAGTGCTAGAGATCTAGCGGGATTCACCAAAAACATTCAGTACTTC
>TRBJ2-7|medium-sized|-|TRBV11-1|13
CASSEGKTYEQYF
TGTGCCAGCAGTGAGGGCAAAACCTACGAGCAGTACTTC
>TRBJ2-1|-|TRBD2|TRBV5-8|15
CASSLAAGGCNEQFF
TGTGCCAGCAGCTTGGCAGCGGGAGGTTGCAATGAGCAGTTCTTC